Each of the 18 T cell receptor beta chains below was sequenced from the same sample in a study of early T cells in non-severe SARS-CoV-2 infection. TCRdb called the 5' RACE reads again in MiXCR, with one record for every CDR3 protein. The repertoire includes approximately 97,000 distinct CDR3 sequences, more than 9.5% of them detected once, and 4.7% sits in the top ten. The sequenced sample was whole blood, obtained at baseline. These receptor sequences come from an adult who was a healthcare worker with PCR-confirmed SARS-CoV-2 infection or an uninfected control (not recorded which).

This chain connects TRBV11-2 to TRBJ1-2; 8 nucleotides agree with TRBD1. Germline loops: CDR1 SGHAT, CDR2 FQNNGV. This CDR3 has 17 amino acids. Germline trimming cut 2 bases from V and 1 base from J; bases unmatched to any gene: 9. For the CDR3, the DNA is TGTGCCAGCAGCTTATCCGCCTTGACAGGGGTTAACTATGGCTACACCTTC. Its translation is CASSLSALTGVNYGYTF.

This clonotype was seen a handful of times. J is TRBJ2-5 and V is TRBV11-2; tentatively, D is TRBD2 (6 bases). The CDR3 sequence is 14 residues long. The V gene lost 0 bases and the J gene lost 4 bases, with 9 bases spanning the gap. Looked up from germline, CDR1 is SGHAT and CDR2 is FQNNGV. The CDR3 DNA reads as TGTGCCAGCAGCTTAGAGGTCGGGAGAGAGACCCAGTACTTC. Protein sequence: CASSLEVGRETQYF.

The chain carries TRBV11-2 and TRBJ2-7; D ambiguous. The CDR3 is 12 amino acids. Trimming removed 1 base at V and 5 bases at J, with 6 bases between. Germline loops: CDR1 SGHAT, CDR2 FQNNGV. CDR3 sequence reads: CASSLANNEQYF. The CDR3 bases are TGTGCCAGCAGCTTAGCAAACAACGAGCAGTACTTC.

This clonotype was picked up a small number of times. V gene TRBV11-2 combines with J gene TRBJ2-7; the D is unclear. V was pared by 1 base and J by 1 base, with 8 bases between. In germline, CDR1 is SGHAT, CDR2 FQNNGV. The CDR3 is 14 residues long. This chain's CDR3 is CASSLAGTSYEQYF. The CDR3 DNA reads TGTGCCAGCAGCTTAGCGGGCACTTCCTACGAGCAGTACTTC.

The table lists this clonotype with many counts. V and J are TRBV4-3 and TRBJ1-6; D remains unclear. CDR3 length: 15 residues. Per germline, CDR1 LGHNA and CDR2 YSLEER. V dropped 0 bases and J dropped 10 bases, with 13 bases sitting between them. The CDR3 spells CASSQEAGRGSPLHF. DNA of the CDR3: TGCGCCAGCAGCCAAGAGGCAGGTCGCGGCTCACCCCTCCACTTT.

This clonotype has ten or more counts. The chain couples TRBV20-1 to TRBJ1-5, with D hard to call. Germline V CDR1 and CDR2: DFQATT, SNEGSKA (reference sequence). V lost 3 bases and J 5 bases, leaving 11 bases between the germline ends. This CDR3 comprises 13 residues. The CDR3 here is CSASSSPDQPQHF. In nucleotides, the CDR3 is TGCAGTGCTAGTTCCAGCCCTGATCAGCCCCAGCATTTT.

This chain joins TRBV7-2 and TRBJ2-7; possible D gene TRBD1, 6 bases. The V end was cut by 3 bases, the J end by 3 bases, with 9 bases between. Germline-derived CDR1 and CDR2 are SGHTA and FQGNSA. The CDR3 extends over 13 amino acids. CDR3 protein: CASSFSQGYEQYF. The CDR3 DNA is TGTGCCAGCAGCTTTTCACAGGGCTACGAGCAGTACTTC.

This clonotype has a count of ten or more. This CDR3 is CATSRDLGREGGNEQFF. The CDR3 nucleotides read TGTGCCACCAGCAGAGACCTGGGGCGGGAGGGAGGCAATGAGCAGTTCTTC. The rearrangement links TRBV15 to TRBJ2-1; 9 bases map to TRBD2. CDR3 length: 17 amino acids. J was trimmed by 6 bases and V by 0 bases; bases with no gene match: 9. CDR1 is LNHNV, CDR2 YYDKDF, per germline (reference sequence).

This clonotype came up a few times. The chain carries TRBV19 and TRBJ2-2; unclear D gene. The V end lost 7 bases, the J end lost 8 bases, and 11 bases lay between the germline ends. The CDR3 spans 12 residues. Germline V gives CDR1 LNHDA, CDR2 SQIVND (reference sequence). CDR3 sequence reads: CASISFGGELFF. DNA of the CDR3: TGTGCCAGTATAAGTTTTGGTGGGGAGCTGTTTTTT.

This clonotype was counted ten times or more. The chain carries TRBV6-6 and TRBJ1-1; D possibly corresponds to TRBD1 (5 bases). The length of the CDR3 is 17 residues. V was clipped by 0 bases and J by 4 bases, with 18 bases between them. The germline V gene encodes CDR1 MNHNY and CDR2 SVGAGI (reference sequence). CDR3 sequence: CASSYSISGGLGTEAFF. The CDR3, as DNA: TGTGCCAGCAGTTACTCGATTAGCGGGGGACTGGGCACTGAAGCTTTCTTT.

This clonotype has just a few counts. The rearrangement joins TRBV2 to TRBJ2-7; 7 bases align to TRBD1. The trim removed 5 bases at V and 6 bases at J, leaving 10 bases unmatched. The CDR3 contains 14 residues. Looked up from germline, CDR1 is SNHLY and CDR2 is FYNNEI. The CDR3 DNA reads as TGTGCCAGCAGTCGGACAGGAGCTCGCGGCGAGCAGTACTTC. It translates to CASSRTGARGEQYF.

This chain joins TRBV3-1 and TRBJ1-1; D ambiguous. The CDR3 has 16 amino acids. Germline CDR1 is LGHDT and CDR2 is YNNKEL (reference sequence). Trimming left V 0 bases short and J 1 base short, with 12 bases between. In DNA form, the CDR3 reads TGTGCCAGCAGCCAAGAATTTTGGCGGTGGAACACTGAAGCTTTCTTT. It specifies CASSQEFWRWNTEAFF.

A few counts support this clonotype. The chain uses TRBV7-9 and TRBJ1-1, with D maybe TRBD1 (6 bases). The CDR3 loop spans 15 amino acids. Trimming pared 5 bases from V and 4 bases from J, leaving 17 bases between. Germline V gene lookup returns CDR1 SEHNR and CDR2 FQNEAQ (reference sequence). CDR3 residues: CASSATYRVRTEAFF. The CDR3 DNA reads TGTGCCAGCAGCGCCACTTACAGGGTTCGCACTGAAGCTTTCTTT.

This clonotype was counted only a few times. The rearrangement links TRBV2 to TRBJ2-2; D assignment may be TRBD1 or TRBD2 (5 bases each). V lost 5 bases, J lost 4 bases, and 11 bases lay in between. The V gene's germline CDR1 is SNHLY and CDR2 FYNNEI. The CDR3 has 14 amino acids. CDR3: CASSPAGSTGELFF. CDR3 nucleotide sequence: TGTGCCAGCAGTCCGGCAGGGAGCACCGGGGAGCTGTTTTTT.

In its sample, this clonotype was seen many times. V gene TRBV10-2 combines with J gene TRBJ2-5; the D is unclear. The germline V gene encodes CDR1 WSHSY and CDR2 SAAADI. This CDR3 spans 13 amino acids. V was trimmed by 6 bases and J by 2 bases, leaving 10 bases between them. This CDR3 is CASSADGQETQYF. CDR3 DNA: TGCGCCAGCAGCGCAGATGGGCAAGAGACCCAGTACTTC.

The chain recombines TRBV2 with TRBJ2-1, with 11 bases lining up with TRBD2. Germline CDR1 reads SNHLY; CDR2 reads FYNNEI. The J segment lost 2 bases and the V segment lost 3 bases, leaving 3 bases of the junction unmatched. This CDR3 has 16 amino acids. CDR3 sequence (DNA): TGTGCCAGCAGTGAGCTAGCGGGAGGACCCTACAATGAGCAGTTCTTC. Protein product: CASSELAGGPYNEQFF.

CDR3 DNA: TGTGCCAGCAGCAATAGGTTCGAACAAGAGACCCAGTACTTC. Encoded protein: CASSNRFEQETQYF. This chain links TRBV7-2 with TRBJ2-5; the D is unclear. With 5 bases removed from V and 2 bases from J, the gap between germline ends came to 12 bases. Looked up from germline, CDR1 is SGHTA and CDR2 is FQGNSA. CDR3 length: 14 residues.

V and J are TRBV20-1 and TRBJ2-5; TRBD2 aligns across 9 bases. V was clipped by 5 bases and J by 3 bases; unmatched bases: 7. This CDR3 comprises 14 residues. In germline, CDR1 is DFQATT, CDR2 SNEGSKA (reference sequence). CDR3 protein: CSAPVPSGEETQYF. The CDR3 region has the DNA TGCAGTGCTCCCGTTCCTAGCGGGGAAGAGACCCAGTACTTC.